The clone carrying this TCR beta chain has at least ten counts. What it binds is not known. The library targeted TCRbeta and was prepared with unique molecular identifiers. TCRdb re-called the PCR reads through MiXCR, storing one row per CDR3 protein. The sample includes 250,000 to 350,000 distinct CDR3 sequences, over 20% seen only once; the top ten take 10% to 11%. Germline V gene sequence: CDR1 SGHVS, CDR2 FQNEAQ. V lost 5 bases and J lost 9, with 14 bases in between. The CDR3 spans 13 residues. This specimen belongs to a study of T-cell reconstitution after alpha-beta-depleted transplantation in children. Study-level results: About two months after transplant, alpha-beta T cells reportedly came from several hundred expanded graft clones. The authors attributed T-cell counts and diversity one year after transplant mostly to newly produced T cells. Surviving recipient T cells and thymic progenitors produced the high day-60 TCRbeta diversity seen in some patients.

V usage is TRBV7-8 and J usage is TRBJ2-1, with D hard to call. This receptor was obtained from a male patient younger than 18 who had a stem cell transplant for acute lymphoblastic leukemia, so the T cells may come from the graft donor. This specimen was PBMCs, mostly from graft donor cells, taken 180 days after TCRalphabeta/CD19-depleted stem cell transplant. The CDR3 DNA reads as TGTGCCAGCAGCCCATGGACCGCCGGTGAGCAGTTCTTC. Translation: CASSPWTAGEQFF.